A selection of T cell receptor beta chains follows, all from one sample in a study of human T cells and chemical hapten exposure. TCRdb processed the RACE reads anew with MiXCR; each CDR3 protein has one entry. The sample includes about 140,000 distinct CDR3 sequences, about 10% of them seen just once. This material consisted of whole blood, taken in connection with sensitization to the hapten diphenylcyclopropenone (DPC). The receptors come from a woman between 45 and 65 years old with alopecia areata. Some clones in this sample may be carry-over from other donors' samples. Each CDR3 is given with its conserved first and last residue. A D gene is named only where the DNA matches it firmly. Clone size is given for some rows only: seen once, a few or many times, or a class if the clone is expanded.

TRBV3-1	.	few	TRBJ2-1	TGTGCCAGCAGCCATCCCGGGAATGAGCAGTTCTTC	CASSHPGNEQFF
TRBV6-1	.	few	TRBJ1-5	TGTGCCAGCAGTGCCCGACGGGGCTCCCTCAATCAGCCCCAGCATTTT	CASSARRGSLNQPQHF
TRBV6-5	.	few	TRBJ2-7	TGTGCCAGCAGAGGGACGGGTACCTACGAGCAGTACTTC	CASRGTGTYEQYF
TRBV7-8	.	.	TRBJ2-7	TGTGCCAGCAGCATACTCCGACCGTGGGGGTGGCACTTC	CASSILRPWGWHF
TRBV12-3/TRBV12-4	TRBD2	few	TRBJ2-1	TGTGCCAGCAGTTCCCCGGCGGGAGGGAATGAGCAGTTCTTC	CASSSPAGGNEQFF
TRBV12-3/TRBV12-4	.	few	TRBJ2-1	TGTGCCAGCATCCTTGACGGAAGCTCCTACAATGAGCAGTTCTTC	CASILDGSSYNEQFF
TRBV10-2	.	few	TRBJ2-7	TGCGCCAGCAGTGTGACAGAACAGCAGTACTTC	CASSVTEQQYF
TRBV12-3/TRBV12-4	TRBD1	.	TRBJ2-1	TGTGCCAGCAGTTTAGAGGACAGGGGTTATCGGTTCTTC	CASSLEDRGYRFF
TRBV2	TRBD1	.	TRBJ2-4	TGTGCCAGCAGCCCCCTACAGGGGAACATTCAGTACTTC	CASSPLQGNIQYF
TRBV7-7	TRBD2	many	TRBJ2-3	TGTGCTAGCAGCCTTCTAGCGGGAGGGCTGAATACGCAGTATTTT	CASSLLAGGLNTQYF
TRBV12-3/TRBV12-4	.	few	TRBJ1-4	TGTGCCAGCAGTCCGAGGACGGGTTCAACTAATGAAAAACTGTTTTTT	CASSPRTGSTNEKLFF
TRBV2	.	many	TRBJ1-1	TGTGCCAGCAGTGCCGAGCCAGGAGTGGGCACTGAAGCTTTCTTT	CASSAEPGVGTEAFF
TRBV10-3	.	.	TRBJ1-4	TGTGCCATCAGTGCCACGGGGGTGCAGGGGTCTGAAAAACTGTTTTTT	CAISATGVQGSEKLFF
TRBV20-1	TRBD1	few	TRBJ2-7	TGCAGTGCTCGGACAGGGATTTCCTACGAGCAGTACTTC	CSARTGISYEQYF
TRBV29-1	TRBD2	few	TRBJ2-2	TGCAGCGTTTTGCGGGGGCTAGCGGGGTCCGGGGAGCTGTTTTTT	CSVLRGLAGSGELFF
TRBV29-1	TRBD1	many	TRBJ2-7	TGCAGCGTTGGTGGGCCAGGGGGCTCCTACGAGCAGTACTTC	CSVGGPGGSYEQYF
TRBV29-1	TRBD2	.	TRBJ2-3	TGCAGCGTTGTTATGGGACTAGTAGGAAGCACAGATACGCAGTATTTT	CSVVMGLVGSTDTQYF
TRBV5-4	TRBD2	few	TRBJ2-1	TGTGCCAGCAGCTGGACTAGCGGGAGTCACAATGAGCAGTTCTTC	CASSWTSGSHNEQFF
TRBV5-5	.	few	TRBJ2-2	TGTGCCAGCAGCTACCGACCGGGAACCGGGGAGCTGTTTTTT	CASSYRPGTGELFF
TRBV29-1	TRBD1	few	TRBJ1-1	TGCAGCGTTGAAGGACAGGGCTACACTGAAGCTTTCTTT	CSVEGQGYTEAFF
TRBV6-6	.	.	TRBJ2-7	TGTGCCAGCAGTTACGGGGGTCCTCCTAACTTC	CASSYGGPPNF
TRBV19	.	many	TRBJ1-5	TGTGCCAGTAGTATAATCAGGGGCCATAGCAATCAGCCCCAGCATTTT	CASSIIRGHSNQPQHF
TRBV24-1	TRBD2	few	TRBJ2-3	TGTGCCACCAGTGAGAGCGGGAGGGCACAAGATACGCAGTATTTT	CATSESGRAQDTQYF
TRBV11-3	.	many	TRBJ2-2	TGTGCCAGCAGCCCGGACCACCTGAACACCGGGGAGCTGTTTTTT	CASSPDHLNTGELFF
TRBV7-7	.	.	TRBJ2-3	TGTGCTAGCAGCTTAGGCAGGGAAGGCACAGATACGCAGTATTTT	CASSLGREGTDTQYF
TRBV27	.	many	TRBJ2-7	TGTGCCAGCAGTTTATCGCTGAGGGGGAAGGGGACCTACGAGCAGTACTTC	CASSLSLRGKGTYEQYF
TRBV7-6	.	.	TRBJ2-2	TGTGCCAGCAGCACAGCCCCAAGGGGGGAGCTGTTTTTT	CASSTAPRGELFF
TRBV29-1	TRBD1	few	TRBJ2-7	TGCAGCGTTGGGACAGGGGTTATCTACGAGCAGTACTTC	CSVGTGVIYEQYF